Only one count was recorded for the clone carrying this T cell receptor beta chain. Its matching antigen is unknown. The sample is drawn from a study of beta chain features in type 1 diabetes. Whole-study results and caveats: Shortening of TCRB CDR3s, moderate but significant, appeared in all four CD4+ subsets of Type 1 diabetes patients.

CDR3 length: 13 amino acids. V was cut by 8 bases and J by 6 bases, with 14 bases left in between. Germline V gene sequence: CDR1 MNHNS, CDR2 SASEGT. Every isolated RNA sample was fully reverse transcribed, so sequencing captured expressed TCRB transcripts. The data were produced by immunoSEQ multiplex PCR, yet TCRdb's version contains in-frame clones alone and is incomplete. The table records tens of thousands of clones, roughly 70% of them present only once. Input material: stem cell memory CD4+ T cells from blood. The origin of this receptor is a middle-aged woman with type 1 diabetes. V usage is TRBV6-1 and J usage is TRBJ2-1, with D hard to call. Here the CDR3 reads CASARRLVNEQFF. The CDR3 DNA reads as TGTGCCAGCGCGCGGAGACTCGTCAATGAGCAGTTCTTC.